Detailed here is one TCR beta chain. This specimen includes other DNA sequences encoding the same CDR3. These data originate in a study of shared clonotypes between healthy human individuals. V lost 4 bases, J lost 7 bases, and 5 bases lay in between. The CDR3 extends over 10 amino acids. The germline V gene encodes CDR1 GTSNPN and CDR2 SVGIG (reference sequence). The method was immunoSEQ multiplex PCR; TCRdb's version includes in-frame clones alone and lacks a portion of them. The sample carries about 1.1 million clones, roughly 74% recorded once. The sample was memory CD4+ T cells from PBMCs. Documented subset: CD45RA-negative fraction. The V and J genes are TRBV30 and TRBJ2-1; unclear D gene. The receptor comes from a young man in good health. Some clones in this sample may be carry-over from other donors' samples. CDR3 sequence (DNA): TGTGCCTGGAAAAGGAATGAGCAGTTCTTC. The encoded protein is CAWKRNEQFF.